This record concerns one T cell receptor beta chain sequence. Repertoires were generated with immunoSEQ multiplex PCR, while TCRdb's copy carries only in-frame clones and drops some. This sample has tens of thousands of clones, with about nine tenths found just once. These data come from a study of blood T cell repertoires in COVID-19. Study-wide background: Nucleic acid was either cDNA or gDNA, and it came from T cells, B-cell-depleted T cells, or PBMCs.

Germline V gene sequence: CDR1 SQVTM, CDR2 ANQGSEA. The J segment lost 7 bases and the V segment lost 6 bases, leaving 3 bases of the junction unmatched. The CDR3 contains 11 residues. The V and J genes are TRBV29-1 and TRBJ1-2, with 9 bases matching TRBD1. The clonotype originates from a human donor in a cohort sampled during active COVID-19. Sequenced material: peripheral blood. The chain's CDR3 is CSVGTGSGYTF. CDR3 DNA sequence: TGCAGCGTCGGGACAGGGTCTGGCTACACCTTC.